The rows below give T cell receptor beta chains drawn from one sample of a study of blood T cell repertoires in COVID-19. Here immunoSEQ multiplex PCR was the method, and the copy in TCRdb shows in-frame clones only, minus some. The table has 150,000 or so clones, roughly 80% seen once. Sequencing used PBMCs or T cells enriched from blood (not recorded which). Receptors were obtained from a woman in her fifties or sixties who had recovered from COVID-19. The CDR3 runs from the conserved cysteine through the conserved F or W. The order of the fields is J gene, D gene, V gene, CDR3 protein. The D gene is left open where the match is weak.

TRBJ2-3,NA,TRBV7-8,CASSLRQGSTDTQYF
TRBJ2-1,TRBD1,TRBV18,CASSRDRGDEQFF
TRBJ2-3,TRBD2,TRBV11-2,CASSLDPPAGGLGDTQYF
TRBJ1-6,NA,TRBV4-1,CASSRAGANNSPLHF
TRBJ1-2,NA,TRBV29-1,CSVEGAYNYGYTF
TRBJ2-3,NA,TRBV6-5,CASSYSQGIGTDTQYF
TRBJ2-7,TRBD2,TRBV7-9,CASSLGLTSGGTYEQYF
TRBJ2-7,NA,TRBV5-6,CASSLDPGFTSYEQYF
TRBJ1-1,NA,TRBV5-1,CASSLPGMYDTEAFF
TRBJ2-3,TRBD1,TRBV11-2,CASSLRFQADRGQADTQYF
TRBJ2-3,NA,TRBV5-1,CASSLESRAAQYF
TRBJ2-2,TRBD1,TRBV19,CASSAGTGYTGELFF
TRBJ2-4,NA,TRBV12-2,CASRSPTEGDTSSKNIQYF
TRBJ2-1,TRBD2,TRBV3-1/TRBV3-2,CASSHTSDSYNEQFF
TRBJ2-2,NA,TRBV4-1,CASRPPAGELFF